This T cell receptor beta chain was sequenced for a study of CD8 T cells in ankylosing spondylitis. The CDR3 is made up of 15 amino acids. Trimming left V 4 bases short and J 3 bases short, with 15 bases between. Germline-derived CDR1 and CDR2 are SGHDN and FVKESK. TCRdb re-called the 5' RACE reads through MiXCR, storing one row per CDR3 protein. The sample lists approximately 200,000 distinct CDR3 sequences, 9.5% to 15% seen once, with approximately 17% in the top ten. Source material: blood, either unsorted or a sorted T cell fraction (not recorded which). The J gene is TRBJ1-1, the V gene TRBV14, with D uncertain. The origin of this receptor is a male donor with ankylosing spondylitis or in good health (not recorded which). CDR3 amino acids: CASSLRAWSDTEAFF. CDR3 nucleotides: TGTGCCAGCAGCCTCCGGGCCTGGAGCGACACTGAAGCTTTCTTT.